This is a list of T cell receptor beta chains from one sample in a study of T-cell reconstitution after alpha-beta-depleted transplantation in children. TCRdb reprocessed the PCR reads with MiXCR, giving one entry per CDR3 protein. Of roughly 400,000 distinct CDR3 sequences listed, about 20% are singletons. Sequencing was performed on PBMCs from the stem cell graft donor, taken from the stem cell graft. The receptors here all came from a human donor who donated a stem cell graft to a child with acute myeloid leukemia. CDR3s include the opening cysteine and the closing phenylalanine or tryptophan. Each record gives: D gene, V gene, clone size, J gene, CDR3 protein, CDR3 DNA. The D gene is left open where the match is weak. Expanded clones get a size class; other rows say once, few or many, or leave the size out.

TRBD1	TRBV27	many	TRBJ2-7	CASSLSSTGSSYEQYF	TGTGCCAGCAGTTTATCCTCGACAGGGAGCTCCTACGAGCAGTACTTC
NA	TRBV12-3/TRBV12-4	few	TRBJ1-1	CASSPIGRGEAFF	TGTGCCAGCAGTCCCATCGGCAGGGGTGAAGCTTTCTTT
TRBD1	TRBV6-2/TRBV6-3	NA	TRBJ2-7	CASRRDRADYEQYF	TGTGCCAGCCGCCGGGACAGGGCAGACTACGAGCAGTACTTC
NA	TRBV5-1	NA	TRBJ2-3	CASSLGITGEGTDTQYF	TGCGCCAGCAGCTTGGGAATTACAGGGGAGGGCACAGATACGCAGTATTTT
TRBD2	TRBV6-1	NA	TRBJ2-3	CASSQPYSGSVDTQYF	TGTGCCAGCAGCCAACCTTATAGCGGGTCAGTTGATACGCAGTATTTT
TRBD2	TRBV7-9	once	TRBJ2-7	CASRYGTSGSWYEQYF	TGTGCCAGCAGATACGGGACTAGCGGGAGTTGGTACGAGCAGTACTTC
NA	TRBV12-3/TRBV12-4	many	TRBJ2-5	CASSFVDSQETQYF	TGTGCCAGCAGTTTTGTAGACAGCCAAGAGACCCAGTACTTC
TRBD2	TRBV12-3/TRBV12-4	few	TRBJ2-1	CASRASGRRPYNEQFF	TGTGCCAGCAGGGCTAGCGGGAGACGCCCCTACAATGAGCAGTTCTTC
TRBD1	TRBV10-1	NA	TRBJ2-7	CASSDVRGQGTYEQYF	TGCGCCAGCAGTGACGTCCGAGGACAGGGTACCTACGAGCAGTACTTC
TRBD2	TRBV9	NA	TRBJ2-3	CASSALAASTDTQYF	TGTGCCAGCAGCGCCCTAGCGGCAAGCACAGATACGCAGTATTTT
NA	TRBV11-1	NA	TRBJ2-1	CASSLLDFRTQSSYNEQFF	TGTGCCAGCAGCTTATTAGATTTCCGGACACAGAGCTCCTACAATGAGCAGTTCTTC
NA	TRBV5-6	few	TRBJ2-5	CASSFTLRFQETQYF	TGTGCCAGCAGCTTTACGCTTCGGTTCCAAGAGACCCAGTACTTC
TRBD2	TRBV10-3	NA	TRBJ2-1	CAISREGHNEQFF	TGTGCCATCAGTAGGGAGGGCCACAATGAGCAGTTCTTC
TRBD2	TRBV25-1	NA	TRBJ2-1	CASSPGLRGRANEQFF	TGTGCCAGCAGCCCCGGGCTCCGCGGGAGGGCCAATGAGCAGTTCTTC
TRBD2	TRBV7-9	many	TRBJ2-7	CASSLEGGRAYEQYF	TGTGCCAGCAGCTTAGAGGGCGGGAGAGCTTACGAGCAGTACTTC
NA	TRBV12-3/TRBV12-4	many	TRBJ1-2	CASSLDRRHEEFGYTF	TGTGCCAGCAGTTTAGATCGGAGGCATGAGGAGTTTGGCTACACCTTC
NA	TRBV20-1	NA	TRBJ2-1	CSARGLTTGDYNEQFF	TGCAGTGCTAGGGGCCTTACGACAGGAGACTACAATGAGCAGTTCTTC